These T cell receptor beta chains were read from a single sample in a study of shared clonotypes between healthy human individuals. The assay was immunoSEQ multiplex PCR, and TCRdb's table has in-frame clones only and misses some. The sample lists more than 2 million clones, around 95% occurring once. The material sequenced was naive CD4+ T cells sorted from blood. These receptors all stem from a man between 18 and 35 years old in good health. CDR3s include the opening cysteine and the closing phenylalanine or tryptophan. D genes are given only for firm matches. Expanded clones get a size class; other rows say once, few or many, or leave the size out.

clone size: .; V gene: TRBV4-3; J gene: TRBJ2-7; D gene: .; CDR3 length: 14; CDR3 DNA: TGCGCCAGCAGCGTTAGGGGGGGTACCACCGAGCAGTACTTC; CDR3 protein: CASSVRGGTTEQYF
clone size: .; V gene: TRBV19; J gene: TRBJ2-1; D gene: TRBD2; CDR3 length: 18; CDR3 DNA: TGTGCCAGTAGTATTCGGACTAGCGGGGTAAAAATTTACAATGAGCAGTTCTTC; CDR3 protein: CASSIRTSGVKIYNEQFF
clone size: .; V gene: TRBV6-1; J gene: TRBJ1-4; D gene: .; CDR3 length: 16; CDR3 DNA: TGTGCCAGCAGTGTGGTGGGGTCGAGTACTAATGAAAAACTGTTTTTT; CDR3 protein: CASSVVGSSTNEKLFF
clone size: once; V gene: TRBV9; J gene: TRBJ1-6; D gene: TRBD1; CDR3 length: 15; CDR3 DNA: TGTGCCAGCAGCGTACAGGGGGATCATAATTCACCCCTCCACTTT; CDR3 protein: CASSVQGDHNSPLHF
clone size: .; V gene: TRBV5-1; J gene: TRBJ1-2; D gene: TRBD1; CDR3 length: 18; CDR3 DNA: TGCGCCAGCAGCTTGACAGGACAGGGTTACGGTCCTAACTATGGCTACACCTTC; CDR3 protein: CASSLTGQGYGPNYGYTF
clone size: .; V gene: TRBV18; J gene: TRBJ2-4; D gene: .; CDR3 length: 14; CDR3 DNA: TGTGCCAGCTCACCCCAGGGAACCAAAAACATTCAGTACTTC; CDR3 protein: CASSPQGTKNIQYF
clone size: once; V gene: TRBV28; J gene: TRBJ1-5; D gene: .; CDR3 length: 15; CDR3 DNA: TGTGCCAGCAGTTTTCTGGGGGTCGGTAATCAGCCCCAGCATTTT; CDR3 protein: CASSFLGVGNQPQHF
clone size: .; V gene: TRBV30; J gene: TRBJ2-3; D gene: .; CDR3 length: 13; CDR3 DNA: TGTGCCTGGAGTCAGGGCAGGGGTGATACGCAGTATTTT; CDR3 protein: CAWSQGRGDTQYF
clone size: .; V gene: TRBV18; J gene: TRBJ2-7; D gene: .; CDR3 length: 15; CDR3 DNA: TGTGCCAGCTCACCACCGAAAGGAACCGACCGCGAGCAGTACTTC; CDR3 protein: CASSPPKGTDREQYF
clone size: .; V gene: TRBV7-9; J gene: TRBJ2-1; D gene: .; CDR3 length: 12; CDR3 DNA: TGTGCCAGCAGCTACGGTTCGGATGAGCAGTTCTTC; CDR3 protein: CASSYGSDEQFF
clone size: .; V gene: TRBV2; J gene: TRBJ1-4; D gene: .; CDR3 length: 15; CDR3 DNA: TGTGCCAGCAGTGCGGACAGTGGTGAGAATGAAAAACTGTTTTTT; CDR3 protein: CASSADSGENEKLFF
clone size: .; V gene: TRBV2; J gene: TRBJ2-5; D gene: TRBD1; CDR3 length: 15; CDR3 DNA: TGTGCCAGCAGTGACCAGGGGGTATTTAGAGAGACCCAGTACTTC; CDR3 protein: CASSDQGVFRETQYF
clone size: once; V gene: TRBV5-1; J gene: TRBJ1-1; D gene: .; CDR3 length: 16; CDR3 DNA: TGCGCCAGCAGCTTGGCCCCTGCCGGGCCGAACACTGAAGCTTTCTTT; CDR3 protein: CASSLAPAGPNTEAFF
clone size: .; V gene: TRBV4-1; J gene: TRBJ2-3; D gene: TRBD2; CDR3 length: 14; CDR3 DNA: TGCGCCAGCAGCTTGCGGGAGGCTACAGATACGCAGTATTTT; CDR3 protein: CASSLREATDTQYF
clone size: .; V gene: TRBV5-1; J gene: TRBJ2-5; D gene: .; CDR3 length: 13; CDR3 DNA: TGCGCCAGCAGCTTGGGAGCAGTAGAGACCCAGTACTTC; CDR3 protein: CASSLGAVETQYF
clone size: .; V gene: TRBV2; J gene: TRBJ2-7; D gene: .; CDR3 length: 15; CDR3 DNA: TGTGCCAGCAGTTACCTTGATCGGGACAAGAAGAAGCAGTACTTC; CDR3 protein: CASSYLDRDKKKQYF
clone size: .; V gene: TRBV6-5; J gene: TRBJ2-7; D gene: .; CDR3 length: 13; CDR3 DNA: TGTGCCAGCACCGCGAGGGGCAGGTACGAGCAGTACTTC; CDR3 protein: CASTARGRYEQYF
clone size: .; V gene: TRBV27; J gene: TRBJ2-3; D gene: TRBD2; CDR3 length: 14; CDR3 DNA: TGTGCCAGCAGTCTAGGACTAGCGTCAGATACGCAGTATTTT; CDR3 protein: CASSLGLASDTQYF
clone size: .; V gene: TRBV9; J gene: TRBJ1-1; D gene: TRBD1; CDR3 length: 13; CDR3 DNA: TGTGCCAGCAGTACCACAGGGGGCACTGAAGCTTTCTTT; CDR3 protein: CASSTTGGTEAFF
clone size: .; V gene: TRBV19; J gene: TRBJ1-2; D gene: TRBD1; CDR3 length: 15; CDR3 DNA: TGTGCCAGTAGTCCCGACAGGGGGGAAAAGAATGGCTACACCTTC; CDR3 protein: CASSPDRGEKNGYTF
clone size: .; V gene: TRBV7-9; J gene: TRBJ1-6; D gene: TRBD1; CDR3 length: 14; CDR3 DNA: TGTGCCAGCAGCTTAGATGGGGACAGTTCACCCCTCCACTTT; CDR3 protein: CASSLDGDSSPLHF
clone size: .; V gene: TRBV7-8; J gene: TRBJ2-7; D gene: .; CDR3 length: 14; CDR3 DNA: TGTGCCAGCAGCAATAAGGAGCTGGACTACGAGCAGTACTTC; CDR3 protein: CASSNKELDYEQYF
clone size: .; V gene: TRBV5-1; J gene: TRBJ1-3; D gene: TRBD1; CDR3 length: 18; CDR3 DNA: TGCGCCAGCAGCTTGGCCGTAGCAGGGGGCAGGATTGGAAACACCATATATTTT; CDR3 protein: CASSLAVAGGRIGNTIYF
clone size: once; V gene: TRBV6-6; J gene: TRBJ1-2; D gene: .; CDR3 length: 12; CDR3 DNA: TGTGCCAGCAGTTTTGGACAGAATGGCTACACCTTC; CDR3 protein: CASSFGQNGYTF
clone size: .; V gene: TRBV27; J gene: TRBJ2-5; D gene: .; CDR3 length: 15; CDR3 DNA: TGTGCCAGCAGTTTATTAGGGGGGGGGCGGGAGACCCAGTACTTC; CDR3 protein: CASSLLGGGRETQYF
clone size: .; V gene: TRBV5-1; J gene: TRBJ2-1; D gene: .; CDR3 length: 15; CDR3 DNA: TGCGCCAGCAGCTACCAGGGGGGGCAAAGCAATGAGCAGTTCTTC; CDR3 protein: CASSYQGGQSNEQFF
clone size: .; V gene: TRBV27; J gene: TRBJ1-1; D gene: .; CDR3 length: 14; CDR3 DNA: TGTGCCAGCAGTTTCCAGGGAGGGGACACTGAAGCTTTCTTT; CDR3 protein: CASSFQGGDTEAFF
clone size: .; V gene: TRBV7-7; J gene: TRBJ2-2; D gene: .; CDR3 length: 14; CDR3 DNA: TGTGCTAGCAGCCCTAGCGTGGGGGCCGGGGAGCTGTTTTTT; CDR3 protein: CASSPSVGAGELFF
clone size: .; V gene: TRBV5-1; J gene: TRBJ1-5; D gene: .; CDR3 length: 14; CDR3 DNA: TGCGCCAGCAGCCCCGGGGGTGCCAATCAGCCCCAGCATTTT; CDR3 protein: CASSPGGANQPQHF
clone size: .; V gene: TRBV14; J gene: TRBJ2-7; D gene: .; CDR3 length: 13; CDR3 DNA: TGTGCCAGCAGCCCCGGGGGTTATGGCGAGCAGTACTTC; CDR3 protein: CASSPGGYGEQYF
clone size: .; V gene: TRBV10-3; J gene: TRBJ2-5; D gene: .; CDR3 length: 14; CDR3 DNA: TGTGCCATCAGTGAGTCAGGCAGGCAAGAGACCCAGTACTTC; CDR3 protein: CAISESGRQETQYF